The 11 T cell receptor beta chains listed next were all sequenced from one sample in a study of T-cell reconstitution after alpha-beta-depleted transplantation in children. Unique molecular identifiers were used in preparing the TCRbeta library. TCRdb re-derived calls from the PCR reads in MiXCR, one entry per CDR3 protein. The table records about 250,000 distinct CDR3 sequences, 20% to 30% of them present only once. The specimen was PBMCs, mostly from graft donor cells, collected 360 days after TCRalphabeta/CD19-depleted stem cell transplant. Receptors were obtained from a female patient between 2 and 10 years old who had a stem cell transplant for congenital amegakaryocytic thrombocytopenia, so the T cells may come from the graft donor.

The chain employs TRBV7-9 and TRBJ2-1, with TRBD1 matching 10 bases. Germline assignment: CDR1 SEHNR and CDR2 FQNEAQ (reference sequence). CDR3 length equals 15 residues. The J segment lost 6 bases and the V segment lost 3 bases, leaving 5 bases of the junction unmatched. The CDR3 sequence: CASSFRDRGFNEQFF. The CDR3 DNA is TGTGCCAGCAGCTTCCGGGACAGGGGTTTCAATGAGCAGTTCTTC.

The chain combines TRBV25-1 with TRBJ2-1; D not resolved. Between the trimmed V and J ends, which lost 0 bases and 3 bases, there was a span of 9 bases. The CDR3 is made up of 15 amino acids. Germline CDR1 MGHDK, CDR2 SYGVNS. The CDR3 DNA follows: TGTGCCAGCAGTGAATATAGACTTCACTACAATGAGCAGTTCTTC. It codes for CASSEYRLHYNEQFF.

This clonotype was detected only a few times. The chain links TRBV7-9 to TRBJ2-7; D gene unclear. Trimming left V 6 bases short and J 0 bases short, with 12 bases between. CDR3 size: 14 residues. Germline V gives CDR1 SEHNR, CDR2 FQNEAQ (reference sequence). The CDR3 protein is CASSLDWSSYEQYF. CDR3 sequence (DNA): TGTGCCAGCAGTCTTGACTGGAGCTCCTACGAGCAGTACTTC.

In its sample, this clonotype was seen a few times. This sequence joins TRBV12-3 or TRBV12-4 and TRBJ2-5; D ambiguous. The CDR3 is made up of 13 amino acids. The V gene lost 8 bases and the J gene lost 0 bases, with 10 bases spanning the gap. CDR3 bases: TGTGCCAGCTCGACGGAGTACCAAGAGACCCAGTACTTC. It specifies CASSTEYQETQYF.

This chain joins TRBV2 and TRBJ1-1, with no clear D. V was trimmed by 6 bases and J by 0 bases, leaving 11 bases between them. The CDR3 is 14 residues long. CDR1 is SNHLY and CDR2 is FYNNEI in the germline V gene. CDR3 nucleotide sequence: TGTGCCAGCAGGGTGTCCTTCTTGAACACTGAAGCTTTCTTT. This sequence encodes CASRVSFLNTEAFF.

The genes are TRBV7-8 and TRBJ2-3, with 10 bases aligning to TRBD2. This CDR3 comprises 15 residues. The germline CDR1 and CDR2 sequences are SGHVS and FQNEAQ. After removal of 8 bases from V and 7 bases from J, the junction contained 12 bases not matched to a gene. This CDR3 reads CASAPGLAGVNTQYF. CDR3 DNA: TGTGCCAGCGCCCCAGGGCTAGCGGGAGTAAATACGCAGTATTTT. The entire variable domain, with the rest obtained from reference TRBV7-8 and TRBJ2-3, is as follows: GAGVSQSPRYKVAKRGQDVALRCDPISGHVSLFWYQQALGQGPEFLTYFQNEAQLDKSGLPSDRFFAERPEGSVSTLKIQRTQQEDSAVYLCASAPGLAGVNTQYFGPGTRLTVL.

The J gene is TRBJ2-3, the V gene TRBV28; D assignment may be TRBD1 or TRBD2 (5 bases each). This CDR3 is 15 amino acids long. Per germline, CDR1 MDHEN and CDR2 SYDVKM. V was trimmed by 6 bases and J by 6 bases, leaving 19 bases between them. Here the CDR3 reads CASSLRGGWRDTQYF. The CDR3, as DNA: TGTGCCAGCAGCCTAAGGGGCGGGTGGCGCGATACGCAGTATTTT.

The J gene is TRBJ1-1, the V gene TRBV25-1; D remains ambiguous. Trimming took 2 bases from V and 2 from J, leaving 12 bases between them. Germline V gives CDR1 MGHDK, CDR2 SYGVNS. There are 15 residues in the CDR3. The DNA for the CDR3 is TGTGCCAGCAGTGAAGGATGGGGTAGAAACACTGAAGCTTTCTTT. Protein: CASSEGWGRNTEAFF.

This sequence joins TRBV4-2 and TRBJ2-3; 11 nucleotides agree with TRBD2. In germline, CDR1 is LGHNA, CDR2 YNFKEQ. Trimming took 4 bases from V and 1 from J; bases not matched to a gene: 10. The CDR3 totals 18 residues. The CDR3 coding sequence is TGTGCCAGCAGCCCAAAACTAGCGGGAGATTTGGGCACAGATACGCAGTATTTT. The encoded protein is CASSPKLAGDLGTDTQYF.

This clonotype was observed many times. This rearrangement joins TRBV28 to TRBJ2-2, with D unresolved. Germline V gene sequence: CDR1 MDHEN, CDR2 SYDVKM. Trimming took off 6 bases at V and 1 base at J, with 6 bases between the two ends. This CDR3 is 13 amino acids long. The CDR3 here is CASSSQNTGELFF. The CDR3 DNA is TGTGCCAGCAGCTCACAGAACACCGGGGAGCTGTTTTTT.

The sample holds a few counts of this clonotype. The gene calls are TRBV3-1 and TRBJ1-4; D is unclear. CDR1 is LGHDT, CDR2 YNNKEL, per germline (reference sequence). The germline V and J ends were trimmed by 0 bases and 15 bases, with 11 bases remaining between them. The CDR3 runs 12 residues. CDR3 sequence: CASSQDHGRVFF. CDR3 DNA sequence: TGTGCCAGCAGCCAAGATCACGGGAGGGTGTTTTTT.